The next 20 T cell receptor beta chains were all read from a single sample in a study of post-analysis software for immune sequencing data (dated by TCRdb to the mid-2010s). What the work shows at the level of the full study, not this receptor alone: Four to six TRBV segments, including TRBV5-6, TRBV5-1 and TRBV20-1, were significantly more frequent in patients than controls.

Library method: PCR. The sequencer was an Illumina HiSeq 2500. To reduce PCR and sequencing biases, unique molecular identifiers were built into the TCR beta cDNA libraries. TCRdb reprocessed the public reads (quality trimming at Q25 with fastp, clone calling with MiXCR) and kept in-frame beta chains. Each record represents a unique CDR3 protein, reported with the most common genes and DNA among its rows. Across this sample there are around 250,000 distinct CDR3 sequences, with around 34% seen only once. 4% to 6% of the sample goes to the ten largest clones. Their recognized antigens are unknown. Sequenced input: blood. The receptors were sampled from a girl aged 10 to 17 with multiple sclerosis.

Here the CDR3 DNA reads TGTGCCAGCAGCCGCCAGGGGCTTGTCGAGCAGTACTTC. Translating it yields CASSRQGLVEQYF. The gene calls are TRBV7-2 and TRBJ2-4; D may be TRBD1 (6 bases). The DNA end lines up better with TRBJ2-7; the J call may be wrong. The CDR3 length is 13 residues. CDR1 and CDR2 (germline): SGHTA, FQGNSA.

With regard to this clonotype: A junction end diverges from the germline sequence, so it may reflect a read error. V usage is TRBV3-1 and J usage is TRBJ2-6; 7 bases fit TRBD1. Germline CDR1 reads LGHDT; CDR2 reads YNNKEL (reference sequence). The CDR3 is made up of 18 amino acids. The CDR3 DNA sequence: TGTGCCAGCAGCCCTTTCAGGGGGTCAAGCCCTGGGGCCAACGTCCGGACTTTC. Encoded protein: CASSPFRGSSPGANVRTF.

Worth noting for this clonotype: This sequence may be a read error, since a much larger clone differs from it by one base. The chain recombines TRBV13 with TRBJ2-5, with unresolved D. Germline CDR1 reads PRHDT; CDR2 reads FYEKMQ (reference sequence). The CDR3 is made up of 13 amino acids. V lost 5 bases, J lost 11 bases, and 18 bases lay in between. CDR3: CASSRPSASEQYF. As DNA, the CDR3 is TGTGCCAGCAGCCGTCCTAGTGCTAGTGAGCAGTACTTC.

This clonotype turned up a few times. In DNA form, the CDR3 reads TGTGCCAGCAGTTTCACAGGGCTTCCAGGACAGCCCCAGCATTTT. Protein product: CASSFTGLPGQPQHF. The chain joins TRBV6-6 to TRBJ1-5, with TRBD1 as a possible D gene (6 bases). The CDR3 runs 15 residues. CDR1 and CDR2 (germline): MNHNY, SVGAGI (reference sequence). V lost 4 bases and J lost 7, with 17 bases in between.

The table lists this clonotype with a few counts. A much larger clone lies one base from this, so it may be a read error. V and J are TRBV5-1 and TRBJ2-7; 11 bases are shared with TRBD1. The DNA matches TRBJ2-5 better at its end, which makes the J call doubtful. This CDR3 has 14 amino acids. CDR1 and CDR2 (germline): SGHRS, YFSETQ. As DNA, the CDR3 is TGCGCCTGCAGCGGAGGGACAGGGGGGGAGACCCAGTACTTC. It codes for CACSGGTGGETQYF.

V and J are TRBV24-1 and TRBJ2-2, with a weak D call TRBD1 (6 bases). The V gene lost 4 bases and the J gene lost 1 base, with 9 bases spanning the gap. CDR3 length: 15 residues. Germline values: CDR1 KGHDR, CDR2 SFDVKD. CDR3 sequence: CATSDLTGNTGELFF. DNA of the CDR3: TGTGCCACCAGTGACCTGACAGGGAACACCGGGGAGCTGTTTTTT.

This clonotype was observed at least ten times. This sequence joins TRBV5-1 and TRBJ2-1; 11 bases are a match to TRBD2. The CDR3 contains 16 residues. V dropped 1 base and J dropped 10; count of bases not matched to a gene: 10. Per the germline V gene, CDR1 is SGHRS and CDR2 is YFSETQ. Here the CDR3 reads CASSLRPSGGPSEQFF. The DNA for the CDR3 is TGCGCCAGCAGCTTGCGTCCTAGCGGGGGGCCTAGCGAGCAGTTCTTC.

This clonotype was counted between two and nine times. The chain carries TRBV12-5 and TRBJ2-2, with D maybe TRBD2 (5 bases). Germline loops: CDR1 LGHNT, CDR2 FRNRAP. The CDR3 has 12 residues. Trimming took off 4 bases at V and 7 bases at J, with 7 bases between the two ends. This CDR3 is CASGSGIGELFF. The CDR3 DNA reads TGTGCTAGTGGTTCCGGGATCGGGGAGCTGTTTTTT.

In this sample, this clonotype turned up many times. The J gene is TRBJ1-2, the V gene TRBV6-1; TRBD1 matches at 8 bases. CDR3 length: 14 amino acids. V lost 1 base to trimming and J lost 7 bases; unmatched junction nucleotides: 5. Looked up from germline, CDR1 is MNHNS and CDR2 is SASEGT. The CDR3 DNA follows: TGTGCCAGCAGTGAAGGGCAGGGGGCGAGTGGCTACACCTTC. Amino acid sequence: CASSEGQGASGYTF.

In its sample, this clonotype was seen once. Just one base apart from a much larger clone, this may be a read error. The chain links TRBV4-1 to TRBJ1-5; D is possibly TRBD1 (5 bases). CDR1 is MGHRA and CDR2 is YSYEKL in the germline V gene. CDR3 length equals 15 residues. The DNA for the CDR3 is TGCGCCGGCAGCCATCTGTGGGGCAGCAATCAGCCCCAGCATTTT. Encoded protein: CAGSHLWGSNQPQHF.

The CDR3 bases are TGCAGTGCTGATAGTGGCTCCGAAAACATTCAGTACTTC. It specifies CSADSGSENIQYF. V is TRBV20-1 and J is TRBJ2-4; D is ambiguous. The germline V gene encodes CDR1 DFQATT and CDR2 SNEGSKA (reference sequence). V lost 5 bases and J lost 5, with 13 bases in between. The CDR3 extends over 13 amino acids.

The chain couples TRBV30 to TRBJ1-1; a weak D match, TRBD1 (6 bases). CDR1 is GTSNPN and CDR2 is SVGIG in the germline V gene (reference sequence). V was cut by 5 bases and J by 0 bases, with 7 bases left in between. This CDR3 is built from 12 residues. The CDR3 DNA sequence: TGTGCCTGGGGGGACATGAACACTGAAGCTTTCTTT. Translation: CAWGDMNTEAFF. Combining the CDR3 with reference TRBV30 and TRBJ1-1 gives the whole variable domain SQTIHQWPATLVQPVGSPLSLECTVEGTSNPNLYWYRQAAGRGLQLLFYSVGIGQISSEVPQNLSASRPQDRQFILSSKKLLLSDSGFYLCAWGDMNTEAFFGQGTRLTVV.

Worth noting for this clonotype: An end of the junction does not agree with germline; a read error may underlie this. This chain uses TRBV20-1 with TRBJ2-6; maybe TRBD2 (5 bases). The CDR3 consists of 17 residues. Germline values: CDR1 DFQATT, CDR2 SNEGSKA (reference sequence). The CDR3, as DNA: TGCAGTACTAGGACGTGGTGGGCTGCCTCTGGGGCCAACGTCCTGACTTTC. It yields the protein CSTRTWWAASGANVLTF.

This clonotype was seen many times. The chain joins TRBV20-1 to TRBJ2-1; D gene ambiguous. CDR3 size: 11 residues. Looked up from germline, CDR1 is DFQATT and CDR2 is SNEGSKA (reference sequence). Trimming removed 6 bases from V and 10 bases from J, with 13 bases in between. CDR3 protein: CSAVLAGEQFF. Here the CDR3 DNA reads TGCAGTGCCGTGCTGGCCGGGGAGCAGTTCTTC.

The sample holds many counts of this clonotype. The CDR3 DNA reads TGCGCCAGCAGCCGTGTGCTAGCGGGGTCCGTTGAGCAGTTCTTC. Amino acids: CASSRVLAGSVEQFF. The rearrangement uses TRBV4-1 and TRBJ2-1; the match to TRBD2 covers 9 bases. Germline V lookup: CDR1 MGHRA, CDR2 YSYEKL. CDR3 length: 15 amino acids. V dropped 4 bases and J dropped 9; count of bases not matched to a gene: 10.

As to this clonotype: One junction end disagrees with the germline gene, perhaps due to a read error. The chain joins TRBV2 to TRBJ1-3, with D unresolved. CDR1 and CDR2 (germline): SNHLY, FYNNEI. This CDR3 is built from 17 residues. This chain's CDR3 is CASSEALLAISGNAIYF. DNA of the CDR3: TGTGCCAGCAGTGAAGCGCTTCTGGCTATCTCTGGAAACGCCATATATTTT. The full variable domain, completed using reference TRBV2 and TRBJ1-3, is EPEVTQTPSHQVTQMGQEVILRCVPISNHLYFYWYRQILGQKVEFLVSFYNNEISEKSEIFDDQFSVERPDGSNFTLKIRSTKLEDSAMYFCASSEALLAISGNAIYFGEGSWLTVV.

This clonotype was counted many times. This chain connects TRBV5-8 to TRBJ2-6; D gene ambiguous. V was shortened by 0 bases and J by 3 bases, with 16 bases between the two germline ends. Germline CDR1 SGHTS, CDR2 YDEGEE. This CDR3 is built from 18 residues. The CDR3 region is CASSLGLRIYSGANVLTF. The DNA of the CDR3 is TGTGCCAGCAGCTTGGGCCTGCGTATATACAGTGGGGCCAACGTCCTGACTTTC.

This clonotype turned up a few times. Just one base apart from a much larger clone, this may be a read error. The rearrangement joins TRBV11-2 to TRBJ1-4; D not resolved. The CDR3 extends over 15 amino acids. Germline values: CDR1 SGHAT, CDR2 FQNNGV. The DNA for the CDR3 is TGTGCCTGCAGCCCAGGAGGGCTCGGGAGTGAAAAACTGTTTTTT. Translating it yields CACSPGGLGSEKLFF.

This clonotype was picked up many times. Written as DNA, the CDR3 is TGCGCCAGCAGCCAAGACGCCTCTAGCGGGAGCGGAGAGACCCAGTACTTC. Translated: CASSQDASSGSGETQYF. The genes are TRBV4-1 and TRBJ2-5; 10 nucleotides line up with TRBD2. J was trimmed by 4 bases and V by 0 bases; bases with no gene match: 8. The CDR3 is 17 amino acids. Per germline, CDR1 MGHRA and CDR2 YSYEKL.

This clonotype appeared many times. J is TRBJ2-5 and V is TRBV20-1; 9 positions agree with TRBD1. Per germline, CDR1 DFQATT and CDR2 SNEGSKA (reference sequence). This CDR3 region has 14 residues. V dropped 5 bases and J dropped 3; count of bases not matched to a gene: 7. In DNA form, the CDR3 reads TGCAGTGCTGGGGGACAGGGAAGGGAAGAGACCCAGTACTTC. It is translated as CSAGGQGREETQYF.